This T cell receptor (beta chain) was sequenced in a study of T cell repertoires in cytomegalovirus infection. Study-level findings and limits: Identification of carriers of CMV plus the relevant HLA was performed using cumulative public TCR beta family frequency.

Trimming pared 8 bases from V and 7 bases from J, leaving 21 bases between. The germline gives CDR1 SEHNR, CDR2 FQNEAQ (reference sequence). The CDR3 has 15 amino acids. MiXCR, applied by TCRdb to the reads, yields one record per CDR3 protein. The repertoire holds approximately 180,000 distinct CDR3 sequences, with 7.5% to 10% as singletons. This clonotype was found many times. Its antigen is unknown. This sequence originates from a human donor in good health (CMV status not recorded). Some clones in this sample may be carry-over from other donors' samples. Sequences were obtained from PBMCs. This rearrangement joins TRBV7-9 to TRBJ2-4, with D possibly TRBD1 on 5 matching bases. DNA of the CDR3: TGTGCCAGCGGCACCTCCGGGCCGAAGGGGAACATTCAGTACTTC. Its protein is CASGTSGPKGNIQYF.